The clone carrying this T cell receptor (beta chain) was detected once. What it recognizes is unknown. This specimen belongs to a study of STAT5B mutations in CD4+ large granular lymphocyte leukemia. Study conclusions and caveats: Compared with healthy controls (2/35), patient top clones favored TRBV06 (8/27).

In the authors' workflow: Productive clonotypes were detectable down to 2.59 x 10-5 frequency. Some clones are missing from TCRdb's copy, which holds only in-frame ones; the method was immunoSEQ multiplex PCR. Clone size and the V and J calls come from that table; the DNA yielded D and trimming. This sample has more than 25,000 clones; around 80% occur once, and the top ten carry approximately 6.2%. This CDR3 region has 15 residues. Trimming took 4 bases from V and 4 from J, leaving 15 bases between them. Germline lookup yields CDR1 SGHTA and CDR2 FQGNSA. Controls came from buffy coats of healthy blood donors.

The chain has TRBV7-2 and TRBJ2-3; maybe TRBD1 (6 bases). The clonotype originates from a human donor in good health. Source material: CD4+ T cells from blood buffy coats. The CDR3 is CASSSTTGIADTQYF. The CDR3 coding sequence is TGTGCCAGCAGCTCCACTACAGGGATCGCAGATACGCAGTATTTT.